This passage covers 19 T cell receptor beta chains from one sample sequenced in a study of T cells after yellow fever vaccination. TCRdb used MiXCR to reprocess the 5' RACE reads, holding one entry per CDR3 protein. The sample carries around 330,000 distinct CDR3 sequences, roughly 3.5% recorded once. The sequencing used PBMCs, collected on the day of the yellow fever booster vaccination. Receptors were obtained from a man aged 18 to 29 who received the YFV17D yellow fever vaccine.

The chain employs TRBV5-1 and TRBJ1-2, with TRBD1 identical over 7 bases. The V gene end was trimmed by 4 bases and the J gene end by 4 bases; junction bases not matched to a gene: 10. The CDR3 runs to 15 residues. CDR1 and CDR2 (germline): SGHRS, YFSETQ. In DNA form, the CDR3 reads TGCGCCAGCAGCAGCACGACAGGGCCGGGCTATGGCTACACCTTC. Translation: CASSSTTGPGYGYTF.

The V gene is TRBV19, the J gene TRBJ2-7, with TRBD1 as a possible D gene (6 bases). V lost 3 bases and J lost 4, with 10 bases in between. CDR3 length: 13 amino acids. Germline loops: CDR1 LNHDA, CDR2 SQIVND (reference sequence). The CDR3 loop reads CASSMGRGYEQYF. The DNA of the CDR3 is TGTGCCAGTAGTATGGGCAGGGGTTACGAGCAGTACTTC.

The chain joins TRBV18 to TRBJ2-3; 7 bases align to TRBD2. CDR1 and CDR2 from the germline V gene are KGHSH and LQKENI. J gave up 3 bases and V 0 bases, and 3 bases lay outside the gene matches. There are 15 residues in the CDR3. The CDR3 here is CASSPPASGTDTQYF. The CDR3 bases are TGTGCCAGCTCACCACCGGCTAGCGGTACAGATACGCAGTATTTT.

This chain uses TRBV4-1 with TRBJ2-3, with D possibly matching TRBD2 (5 bases). CDR1 and CDR2 from the germline V gene are MGHRA and YSYEKL. This CDR3 has 15 residues. The germline V and J ends were trimmed by 4 bases and 0 bases, with 11 bases remaining between them. CDR3 sequence: CASSRVGASTDTQYF. CDR3 DNA sequence: TGCGCCAGCAGCCGGGTGGGAGCCAGCACAGATACGCAGTATTTT.

This clonotype came up many times. The chain employs TRBV20-1 and TRBJ2-5; TRBD2 aligns across 7 bases. The CDR3 is made up of 13 amino acids. The germline CDR1 and CDR2 sequences are DFQATT and SNEGSKA (reference sequence). V trimming: 1 base; J trimming: 6 bases; junction bases outside the gene matches: 5. CDR3: CSARGLAIKTQYF. In DNA form, the CDR3 reads TGCAGTGCTAGAGGACTAGCAATAAAGACCCAGTACTTC.

The chain employs TRBV4-3 and TRBJ2-3; D is perhaps TRBD1 (5 bases). The germline V gene has CDR1 LGHNA and CDR2 YSLEER. The CDR3 runs to 16 residues. The V gene lost 0 bases and the J gene lost 0 bases, with 10 bases spanning the gap. CDR3 sequence: CASSQDSRGSTDTQYF. As DNA, the CDR3 is TGCGCCAGCAGCCAAGATTCTAGGGGAAGCACAGATACGCAGTATTTT.

This clonotype was counted ten times or more. The chain carries TRBV29-1 and TRBJ2-3, with D unclear. The germline gives CDR1 SQVTM, CDR2 ANQGSEA. V gave up 2 bases and J gave up 5 bases, with 11 bases separating them. The CDR3 spans 13 residues. CDR3 sequence reads: CSVEPGKGDTQYF. The CDR3 DNA reads TGCAGCGTTGAACCTGGAAAGGGAGATACGCAGTATTTT.

The chain links TRBV24-1 to TRBJ2-1, with D possibly TRBD2 on 6 matching bases. The CDR3 consists of 17 residues. Trimming took 0 bases from V and 0 from J, leaving 11 bases between them. The germline CDR1 and CDR2 sequences are KGHDR and SFDVKD. CDR3 residues: CATSDLGRGSSYNEQFF. Written as DNA, the CDR3 is TGTGCCACCAGTGATTTGGGGCGGGGCAGCTCCTACAATGAGCAGTTCTTC.

The sample holds a few counts of this clonotype. CDR3 amino acids: CASSPPSDRNFFMNTEAFF. The CDR3 DNA reads TGCGCCAGCAGCCCACCTTCGGACAGAAATTTCTTCATGAACACTGAAGCTTTCTTT. V usage is TRBV4-1 and J usage is TRBJ1-1; weak D call: TRBD1 (6 bases). The CDR3 length is 19 residues. CDR1 and CDR2 from the germline V gene are MGHRA and YSYEKL. The ends were cut back, 4 bases at V and 0 bases at J, with 24 bases in the middle.

Ten or more counts support this clonotype. V is TRBV7-2 and J is TRBJ1-1; D might be TRBD1 (5 bases). This CDR3 spans 14 amino acids. CDR1 is SGHTA and CDR2 is FQGNSA in the germline V gene. V was shortened by 5 bases and J by 0 bases, with 10 bases between the two germline ends. The CDR3 DNA is TGTGCCAGCAGCCGCGGGGGGATGAACACTGAAGCTTTCTTT. It is translated as CASSRGGMNTEAFF.

This clonotype has more than one count but fewer than ten. The V and J genes are TRBV5-1 and TRBJ1-6, with D possibly matching TRBD1 (5 bases). The germline CDR1 and CDR2 sequences are SGHRS and YFSETQ. This CDR3 has 15 amino acids. V was cut by 0 bases and J by 7 bases, with 11 bases left in between. The CDR3 loop reads CASSLDGDQNSPLHF. DNA for the CDR3: TGCGCCAGCAGCTTGGACGGGGACCAGAATTCACCCCTCCACTTT.

This clonotype was detected only a few times. This sequence joins TRBV10-3 and TRBJ1-1; the D gene is possibly TRBD1 (6 bases). Trimming cost V 4 bases and J 1 base, with 10 bases left between them. The CDR3 is made up of 14 amino acids. Germline V CDR1 and CDR2: ENHRY, SYGVKD. The CDR3: CAISVDRGNTEAFF. CDR3 bases: TGTGCCATCAGTGTGGACAGAGGGAACACTGAAGCTTTCTTT.

This clonotype has a count of ten or more. This sequence joins TRBV12-3 or TRBV12-4 and TRBJ2-5; TRBD2 matches at 7 bases. Trimming removed 7 bases from V and 7 bases from J; junction bases left unmatched: 12. The CDR3 extends over 14 amino acids. CDR3 loop: CASTLGAGEGTQYF. In nucleotides, the CDR3 is TGTGCCAGCACCCTTGGGGCGGGGGAGGGGACCCAGTACTTC.

This clonotype has at least ten counts. V is TRBV5-1 and J is TRBJ2-7; TRBD2 matches at 9 bases. CDR1 and CDR2 from the germline V gene are SGHRS and YFSETQ. The V and J ends lost 0 bases and 3 bases, in that order; junction bases with no gene match: 1. The length of the CDR3 is 14 residues. The CDR3 DNA sequence: TGCGCCAGCAGCTTGGAGACTAGCGGCTACGAGCAGTACTTC. It codes for CASSLETSGYEQYF.

Ten or more counts support this clonotype. This sequence joins TRBV5-1 and TRBJ2-1, with 7 positions matching TRBD2. Losses at the gene ends were 4 bases for V and 4 bases for J; bases not matched to a gene: 5. This CDR3 is built from 14 residues. Germline CDR1 is SGHRS and CDR2 is YFSETQ. This CDR3 reads CASSPGGPYNEQFF. CDR3 bases: TGCGCCAGCAGCCCGGGGGGACCTTACAATGAGCAGTTCTTC.

The V and J genes are TRBV4-1 and TRBJ1-5; D gene unclear. V lost 1 base, J lost 0 bases, and 10 bases lay in between. Germline CDR1 is MGHRA and CDR2 is YSYEKL. The CDR3 is made up of 16 amino acids. Written as DNA, the CDR3 is TGCGCCAGCAGCCAAGTGGCAGGTATTAGCAATCAGCCCCAGCATTTT. This encodes CASSQVAGISNQPQHF.

This clonotype appeared many times. The chain couples TRBV4-3 to TRBJ2-1; 9 bases align to TRBD2. V lost 1 base, J lost 4 bases, and 5 bases stayed unmatched. Per the germline V gene, CDR1 is LGHNA and CDR2 is YSLEER. The CDR3 covers 16 residues. The DNA for the CDR3 is TGCGCCAGCAGCCAAGGGAGTCTAGCGGGATACAATGAGCAGTTCTTC. It codes for CASSQGSLAGYNEQFF.

In this sample, this clonotype turned up many times. V and J are TRBV7-3 and TRBJ2-1; TRBD1 might be the D (5 bases). With 1 base removed from V and 5 bases from J, the gap between germline ends came to 12 bases. This CDR3 region has 15 residues. CDR1 and CDR2 (germline): SGHTA, FQGTGA. CDR3 region: CASSLSRAKNNEQFF. The CDR3 bases are TGTGCCAGCAGCTTAAGCAGGGCTAAGAACAATGAGCAGTTCTTC. The full variable domain, completed using reference TRBV7-3 and TRBJ2-1, is GAGVSQTPSNKVTEKGKYVELRCDPISGHTALYWYRQSLGQGPEFLIYFQGTGAADDSGLPNDRFFAVRPEGSVSTLKIQRTERGDSAVYLCASSLSRAKNNEQFFGPGTRLTVL.

This clonotype was observed a few times. The chain employs TRBV4-2 and TRBJ2-1, with TRBD1 matching 12 bases. In germline, CDR1 is LGHNA, CDR2 YNFKEQ. J was trimmed by 1 base and V by 2 bases; bases with no gene match: 12. The CDR3 runs 20 residues. The CDR3 DNA reads as TGTGCCAGCAGCCAATTCCGGGACAGGGGGCACTTAAGGTCCTACAATGAGCAGTTCTTC. This encodes CASSQFRDRGHLRSYNEQFF.